The text below deals with one T cell receptor (beta chain). This sample is part of a study of blood T cells in healthy people across ages. The donors, all healthy, were Caucasians living in Russia, aged 6 to 90. Using a J-beta primer mix together with a sample-barcoded 5' primer, a second PCR was run for roughly 6 to 11 cycles. TCRdb re-called the 5' RACE reads with MiXCR, one entry per CDR3 protein. Of 710,000 or so distinct CDR3 sequences in the sample, 22% were seen once. This sequence originates from a man between 65 and 85 years old in good health. The sample comprised blood.

Here the CDR3 DNA reads TGTGCCAGCAGTCATTGGACTAGCGGGGGCCGGAGGGGCAATGAGCAGTTCTTC. Translation gives CASSHWTSGGRRGNEQFF. The chain has TRBV28 and TRBJ2-5, with TRBD2 matching over 13 bases. The tail of the sequence fits TRBJ2-1 better, so the J call may be wrong. In germline, CDR1 is MDHEN, CDR2 SYDVKM. This CDR3 is 18 amino acids long.